What follows describes a single TCR beta chain. Its antigen is as yet unknown. Preparation of the TCRbeta library was carried out with unique molecular identifiers. From the PCR reads, TCRdb called clonotypes with MiXCR, one entry per CDR3 protein. The table lists some 460,000 distinct CDR3 sequences, 15% to 20% of them singletons. The data derive from a study of T-cell reconstitution after alpha-beta-depleted transplantation in children. Study-wide points: Fresh T-cell production supplied most of the T-cell counts and diversity seen one year after transplant.

Germline V gives CDR1 SGHVS, CDR2 FNYEAQ. The CDR3 consists of 16 residues. Germline trimming cut 4 bases from V and 7 bases from J; bases unmatched to any gene: 13. The chain employs TRBV7-6 and TRBJ2-5, with 9 positions matching TRBD1. Sample: PBMCs, mostly from graft donor cells, taken 360 days after TCRalphabeta/CD19-depleted stem cell transplant. The sequence was collected from a boy under three years old who had a stem cell transplant for Wiskott-Aldrich syndrome, so the T cells may come from the graft donor. CDR3 protein: CASSSFRDRALGTQYF. Written as DNA, the CDR3 is TGTGCCAGCAGCTCATTCCGGGACAGGGCCCTGGGGACCCAGTACTTC.